The rows below give T cell receptor beta chains drawn from one sample of a study of cytomegalovirus exposure and HLA in healthy donors. The data were produced by immunoSEQ multiplex PCR, yet TCRdb's version contains in-frame clones alone and is incomplete. The sample consists of almost 200,000 clones, 70% to 80% of them appearing once. The sequencing sample was made of PBMCs. The receptors here all came from a woman aged 25 to 39 in good health and CMV-seropositive. CDR3s include the opening cysteine and the closing phenylalanine or tryptophan. Fields, in order: J gene, V gene, CDR3 protein.

>TRBJ2-5|TRBV11-2
CASSLEAGGYQETQYF
>TRBJ2-7|TRBV5-1
CASRLSSYEQYF
>TRBJ2-5|TRBV13
CASSLAGQSGGSGQETQYF
>TRBJ2-7|TRBV27
CASSVALGQYYEQYF
>TRBJ2-7|TRBV19
CASSPRGSSYEQYF
>TRBJ2-3|TRBV2
CASSEALWASGSPLGTDTQYF
>TRBJ1-2|TRBV11-2
CASSLSAGALDGYTF
>TRBJ1-1|TRBV11-3
CASSLLGGFKAFF
>TRBJ1-5|TRBV6-5
CASSYSQVDQPQHF
>TRBJ2-1|TRBV5-1
CASSLGLAGDNEQFF
>TRBJ1-6|TRBV4-2
CASSPPGQGKYLHF
>TRBJ1-5|TRBV5-6
CASSLGQGSQPQHF
>TRBJ2-7|TRBV6-1
CASSYVGLAGIEQYF
>TRBJ2-7|TRBV27
CASSPGGLAAYEQYF